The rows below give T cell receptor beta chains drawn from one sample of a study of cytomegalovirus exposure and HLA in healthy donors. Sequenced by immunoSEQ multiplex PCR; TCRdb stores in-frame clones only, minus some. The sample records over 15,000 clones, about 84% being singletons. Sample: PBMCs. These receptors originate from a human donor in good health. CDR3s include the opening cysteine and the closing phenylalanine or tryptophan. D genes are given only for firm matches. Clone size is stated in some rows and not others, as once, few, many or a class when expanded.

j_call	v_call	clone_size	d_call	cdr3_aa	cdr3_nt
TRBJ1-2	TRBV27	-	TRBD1	CASSHRGQGYGYTF	TGTGCCAGCAGTCACAGGGGGCAGGGGTATGGCTACACCTTC
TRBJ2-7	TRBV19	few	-	CASSPRRGGPYEQYF	TGTGCCAGTAGTCCTCGAAGGGGCGGCCCCTACGAGCAGTACTTC
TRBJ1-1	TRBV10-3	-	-	CAIRPTGYRITEAFF	TGTGCCATCAGACCTACAGGGTACCGGATCACTGAAGCTTTCTTT
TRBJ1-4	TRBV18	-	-	CASSRGGDEKLFF	TGTGCCAGCTCACGAGGGGGAGATGAAAAACTGTTTTTT
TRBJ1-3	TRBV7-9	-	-	CASSFTGSGNTIYF	TGTGCCAGCAGCTTCACAGGGAGTGGAAACACCATATATTTT
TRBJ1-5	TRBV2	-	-	CASSGAQGSLGPQHF	TGTGCCAGCAGTGGGGCACAGGGTTCCTTGGGGCCCCAGCATTTT
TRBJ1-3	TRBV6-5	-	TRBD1	CASRPGQQMSTIYF	TGTGCCAGCAGACCGGGACAGCAGATGTCCACCATATATTTT
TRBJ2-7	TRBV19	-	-	CASSSGTNEQYF	TGTGCCAGTAGTTCCGGGACAAACGAGCAGTACTTC
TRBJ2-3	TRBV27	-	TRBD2	CASRRTSGRAASTDTQYF	TGTGCCAGCAGGAGGACTAGCGGGAGGGCCGCTAGCACAGATACGCAGTATTTT
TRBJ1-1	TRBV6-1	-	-	CASSEALTGRGSRAFF	TGTGCCAGCAGTGAAGCACTAACTGGACGGGGGAGCCGGGCTTTCTTT
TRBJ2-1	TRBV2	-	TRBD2	CASIAQTSGRTNEQFF	TGTGCCAGCATTGCCCAAACTAGCGGGAGAACGAATGAGCAGTTCTTC
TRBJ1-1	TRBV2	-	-	CASSATGNTEAFF	TGTGCCAGCAGTGCAACAGGGAACACTGAAGCTTTCTTT
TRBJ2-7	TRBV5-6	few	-	CASSLGGGRHYEQYF	TGTGCCAGCAGCTTAGGTGGGGGGAGACACTACGAGCAGTACTTC
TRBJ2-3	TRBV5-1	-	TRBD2	CASSLGLAVDTQYF	TGCGCCAGCAGCTTGGGTCTAGCGGTAGATACGCAGTATTTT
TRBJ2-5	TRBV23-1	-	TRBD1	CASSLSGTAPETQYF	TGCGCCAGCTCCCTATCCGGGACAGCCCCGGAGACCCAGTACTTC
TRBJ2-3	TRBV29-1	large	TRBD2	CSALTSGRVSTDTQYF	TGCAGCGCCCTGACTAGCGGGAGAGTGAGCACAGATACGCAGTATTTT
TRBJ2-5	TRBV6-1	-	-	CASSEALNREKTQYF	TGTGCCAGCAGTGAAGCGCTTAACAGGGAAAAGACCCAGTACTTC
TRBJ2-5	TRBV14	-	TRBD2	CASSQDARLAAQETQYF	TGTGCCAGCAGCCAAGATGCGAGACTAGCGGCCCAAGAGACCCAGTACTTC
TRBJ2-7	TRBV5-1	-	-	CASSLGTATYSYEQYF	TGCGCCAGCAGCTTGGGGACAGCGACTTACTCCTACGAGCAGTACTTC
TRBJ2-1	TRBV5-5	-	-	CASSVSPRVIYNEQFF	TGTGCCAGCAGCGTGTCTCCCAGGGTTATCTACAATGAGCAGTTCTTC
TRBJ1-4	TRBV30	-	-	CAWKEGSEKLFF	TGTGCCTGGAAGGAGGGAAGTGAAAAACTGTTTTTT
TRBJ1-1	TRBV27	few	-	CASSLRTGTEAFF	TGTGCCAGCAGTCTGAGGACTGGCACTGAAGCTTTCTTT
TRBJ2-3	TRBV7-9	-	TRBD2	CASSPLGRGGPTDTQYF	TGTGCCAGCAGTCCCTTGGGGCGGGGGGGCCCCACAGATACGCAGTATTTT
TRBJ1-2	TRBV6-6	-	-	CASSSLNRAGYTF	TGTGCCAGCAGTTCCTTGAACAGGGCGGGCTACACCTTC
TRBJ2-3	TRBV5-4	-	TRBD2	CASSQRTSGSTDTQYF	TGTGCCAGCAGCCAACGAACTAGCGGGAGTACAGATACGCAGTATTTT
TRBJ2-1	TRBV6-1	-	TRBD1	CASRDRINEQFF	TGTGCCAGCAGGGACAGGATCAATGAGCAGTTCTTC
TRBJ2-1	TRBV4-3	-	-	CASSVQLSGGAYEQFF	TGCGCCAGCAGCGTTCAACTGAGTGGGGGGGCCTATGAGCAGTTCTTC
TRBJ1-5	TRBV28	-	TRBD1	CASAGGLEPQHF	TGTGCCAGCGCAGGGGGCCTGGAGCCCCAGCATTTT
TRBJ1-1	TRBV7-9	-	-	CASSLNSHMNTEAFF	TGTGCCAGCAGCTTGAACAGCCATATGAACACTGAAGCTTTCTTT
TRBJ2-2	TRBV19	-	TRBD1	CASSPPGQRTGELFF	TGTGCCAGTAGTCCCCCGGGACAGAGGACCGGGGAGCTGTTTTTT
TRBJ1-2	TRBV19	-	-	CASTPIRPGLSYGYTF	TGTGCCAGTACCCCAATCCGACCGGGACTGAGCTATGGCTACACCTTC
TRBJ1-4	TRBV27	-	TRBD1	CASSYYPTGANEKLFF	TGTGCCAGCAGTTACTACCCTACAGGGGCTAATGAAAAACTGTTTTTT
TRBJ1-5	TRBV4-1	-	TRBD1	CASSQEYGQGNQPQHF	TGCGCCAGCAGCCAAGAGTATGGACAGGGTAATCAGCCCCAGCATTTT
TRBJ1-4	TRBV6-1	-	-	CASSLRDGDEKLFF	TGTGCCAGCAGCCTCAGGGATGGGGATGAAAAACTGTTTTTT
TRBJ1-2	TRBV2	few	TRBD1	CASREAGGEHYGYTF	TGTGCCAGCAGAGAGGCAGGGGGCGAGCACTATGGCTACACCTTC
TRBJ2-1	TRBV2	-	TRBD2	CASRGSGTSYNEQFF	TGTGCCAGCAGGGGCTCCGGGACTAGCTACAATGAGCAGTTCTTC
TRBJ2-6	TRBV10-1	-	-	CASGQGLSGANVLTF	TGCGCCAGCGGACAGGGACTATCTGGGGCCAACGTCCTGACTTTC
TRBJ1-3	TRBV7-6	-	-	CASSLDRSSGNTIYF	TGTGCCAGCAGCTTAGACAGGAGCTCTGGAAACACCATATATTTT
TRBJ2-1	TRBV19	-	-	CASRGYSGSEYNEQFF	TGTGCCAGTAGGGGTTATAGCGGCTCTGAATACAATGAGCAGTTCTTC
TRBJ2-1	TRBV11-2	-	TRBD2	CASSLEDWVAGGYNEQFF	TGTGCCAGCAGCTTAGAAGACTGGGTAGCGGGGGGTTACAATGAGCAGTTCTTC
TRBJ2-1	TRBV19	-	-	CASSIDLRAGSYNEQFF	TGTGCCAGTAGTATAGATCTTAGAGCGGGCTCCTACAATGAGCAGTTCTTC
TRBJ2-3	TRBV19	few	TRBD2	CASSRLAGVTDTQYF	TGTGCCAGTAGTAGACTAGCGGGAGTGACAGATACGCAGTATTTT
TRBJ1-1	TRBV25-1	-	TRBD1	CASSRQGAGEAFF	TGTGCCAGCAGTAGACAGGGGGCTGGTGAAGCTTTCTTT
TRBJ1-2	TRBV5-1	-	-	CASSLWQSSGYTF	TGCGCCAGCAGCTTGTGGCAGTCCTCTGGCTACACCTTC
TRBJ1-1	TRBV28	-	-	CASSLEGRTEAFF	TGTGCCAGCAGTTTAGAAGGGAGGACTGAAGCTTTCTTT
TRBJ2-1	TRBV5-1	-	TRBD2	CASSFRLAGLSEQFF	TGCGCCAGCAGCTTCCGACTAGCAGGCCTCTCTGAGCAGTTCTTC
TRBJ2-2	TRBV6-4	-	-	CASSSDTHTGELFF	TGTGCCAGCAGTTCGGACACTCACACCGGGGAGCTGTTTTTT
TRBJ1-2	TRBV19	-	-	CASCPAGGHGYTF	TGTGCCAGTTGCCCGGCGGGGGGACATGGCTACACCTTC
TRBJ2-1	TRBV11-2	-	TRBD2	CASSQRLATQGDEQFF	TGTGCCAGCAGCCAAAGACTAGCTACACAAGGCGATGAGCAGTTCTTC
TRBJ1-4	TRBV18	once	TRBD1	CASSPWTGEGEKLFF	TGTGCCAGCTCACCATGGACAGGGGAGGGTGAAAAACTGTTTTTT
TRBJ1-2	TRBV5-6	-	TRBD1	CASSLGGTGEYYGYTF	TGTGCCAGCAGCTTAGGAGGGACAGGGGAATACTATGGCTACACCTTC